The clone carrying this T cell receptor beta chain occurred many times. The antigen is not known. The record originates from a study of regulatory T cells in long-lasting Graves disease. Study-wide context: Recently diagnosed Graves' patients had received antithyroid drugs for under 3 months. General observations from the study: The study found persistent patients shared more public clonotypes (approximately 2,700) than new patients (around 1,000).

Time point reported: newly diagnosed GD, antithyroid drugs for less than 3 months. PBMC RNA was the source of the TCR library. To make TCR beta libraries, researchers used iRepertoire HTBI primers and Arm-PCR of CDR3 regions. TCRdb redid the calling of the multiplex PCR reads with MiXCR, one entry per CDR3 protein. The sample yields 360,000 or so distinct CDR3 sequences, 15% to 20% seen once. CDR3 length: 11 amino acids. Looked up from germline, CDR1 is DFQATT and CDR2 is SNEGSKA (reference sequence). These same data were also listed under a study on T cells in Graves' hyperthyroidism and ophthalmopathy.

Sequencing was performed on peripheral blood mononuclear cells (PBMCs), taken at new diagnosis, from a patient treated with antithyroid drugs. The genes are TRBV20-1 and TRBJ1-2; D may be TRBD1 (5 bases). The sequence was collected from a woman under 30 with Graves disease. The CDR3 DNA is TGCAGCCCCGCGGGGGATTATGGCTACACCTTC. Translation: CSPAGDYGYTF.